This TCR beta chain derives from a study of cytomegalovirus exposure and HLA in healthy donors. The study's findings and limits: In a later analysis, parvovirus B19, influenza, CMV and Epstein-Barr virus appeared linked to several top co-occurrence clusters.

Nominally healthy donors provided the samples, though records likely missed some immune exposures. This clone came up a few times. Its cognate antigen is unknown. The PCR made use of 60 Vbeta and 13 Jbeta primers. Assay: immunoSEQ multiplex PCR; the TCRdb copy retains only in-frame clones and omits some. This sample has roughly 69,000 clones; more than 75% occur once, and the top ten carry over 2.5%. The TCR was taken from a man younger than 30 in good health and CMV-seronegative. The sequencing input was PBMCs.

The CDR3: CAISVGGGSDEQFF. In DNA, the CDR3 is TGTGCCATCAGTGTGGGCGGGGGGAGCGATGAGCAGTTCTTC. The chain is built from TRBV10-3 and TRBJ2-1, with TRBD2 matching 8 bases. V dropped 4 bases and J dropped 8; count of bases not matched to a gene: 7. Germline V gene lookup returns CDR1 ENHRY and CDR2 SYGVKD. The CDR3 runs to 14 residues.